These 32 T cell receptor beta chains originate from one sample sequenced in a study of blood T cell repertoires in COVID-19. Repertoires were generated with immunoSEQ multiplex PCR, while TCRdb's copy carries only in-frame clones and drops some. The sample yields approximately 300,000 clones, 85% seen once. The source material was PBMCs or T cells enriched from blood (not recorded which). All receptors derive from a woman aged 25 to 39 who had been exposed to COVID-19.

The rearrangement uses TRBV10-3 and TRBJ1-6, with TRBD1 identical over 8 bases. V trimming: 5 bases; J trimming: 7 bases; junction bases outside the gene matches: 4. CDR3 length: 14 residues. The germline V gene encodes CDR1 ENHRY and CDR2 SYGVKD. The CDR3 is CAISRQGPNSPLHF. For the CDR3, the DNA is TGTGCCATCAGTCGACAGGGGCCGAATTCACCCCTCCACTTT.

The V and J genes are TRBV2 and TRBJ2-5, with 11 bases matching TRBD2. The ends lost 0 bases at V and 4 bases at J; junction bases unmatched: 4. Germline CDR1 and CDR2: SNHLY and FYNNEI. The CDR3 covers 16 residues. The CDR3 nucleotides read TGTGCCAGCAGTGAAGCTTCTAGCGGGAGGATAGAGACCCAGTACTTC. This gives the protein CASSEASSGRIETQYF.

The J gene is TRBJ2-7, the V gene TRBV10-3, with TRBD1 matching 10 bases. The J segment lost 6 bases and the V segment lost 6 bases, leaving 11 bases of the junction unmatched. The CDR3 covers 15 residues. The germline gives CDR1 ENHRY, CDR2 SYGVKD. DNA for the CDR3: TGTGCCATCAGGACGACAGGGGGCTACTCTAGCGAGCAGTACTTC. The encoded protein is CAIRTTGGYSSEQYF.

As DNA, the CDR3 is TGTGCTAGTGGTTTATATAGCGGGAGATTTGGGACCCAGTACTTC. Encoded protein: CASGLYSGRFGTQYF. V and J are TRBV12-5 and TRBJ2-5; 9 bases align to TRBD2. CDR3 length equals 15 residues. V lost 3 bases, J lost 7 bases, and 9 bases stayed unmatched. The germline V gene has CDR1 LGHNT and CDR2 FRNRAP.

The chain carries TRBV5-1 and TRBJ2-7; 10 bases map to TRBD1. Unmatched junction bases numbered 16, after V lost 4 bases and J lost 3 bases. The CDR3 sequence is 18 residues long. Germline assignment: CDR1 SGHRS and CDR2 YFSETQ. CDR3 region: CASSPEGGQGFNFYEQYF. CDR3 bases: TGCGCCAGCAGCCCCGAAGGGGGACAGGGGTTTAACTTCTACGAGCAGTACTTC.

The chain employs TRBV7-2 and TRBJ1-1; 7 positions match TRBD1. The CDR3 runs 15 residues. The germline gives CDR1 SGHTA, CDR2 FQGNSA. Unmatched junction bases numbered 6, after V lost 3 bases and J lost 2 bases. CDR3 sequence reads: CASSLTGQSNTEAFF. The CDR3 DNA is TGTGCCAGCAGCTTGACGGGACAGTCAAACACTGAAGCTTTCTTT.

This clone was counted a few times. The V call is TRBV11-3, the J call TRBJ1-6, with D possibly being TRBD1 (5 bases). With 5 bases removed from V and 7 bases from J, the gap between germline ends came to 9 bases. The CDR3 is 13 amino acids. The germline V gene has CDR1 SGHNT and CDR2 YENEEA. CDR3 in DNA: TGTGCCAGCAGCGGGACTCGCAATTCACCCCTCCACTTT. Encoded protein: CASSGTRNSPLHF.

The genes are TRBV27 and TRBJ2-7; D is possibly TRBD1 (5 bases). Trimming cost V 0 bases and J 2 bases, with 8 bases left between them. The CDR3 totals 14 residues. Germline V gene lookup returns CDR1 MNHEY and CDR2 SMNVEV (reference sequence). CDR3 in DNA: TGTGCCAGCAGTTTATCTGCAGGGCCCTACGAGCAGTACTTC. As protein: CASSLSAGPYEQYF.

The V call is TRBV5-1, the J call TRBJ2-3; tentative D call: TRBD1 (6 bases). Trimming cost V 0 bases and J 4 bases, with 18 bases left between them. Per the germline V gene, CDR1 is SGHRS and CDR2 is YFSETQ. The CDR3 is 17 residues long. In nucleotides, the CDR3 is TGCGCCAGCAGCTTGGCCAGGGGTAAGGCGAACTCAGATACGCAGTATTTT. Amino acids: CASSLARGKANSDTQYF.

This sequence joins TRBV7-6 and TRBJ2-1; 10 bases agree with TRBD1. CDR1 and CDR2 from the germline V gene are SGHVS and FNYEAQ. This CDR3 contains 14 residues. V gave up 1 base and J gave up 8 bases; unmatched junction bases: 2. CDR3 sequence reads: CASSLGQGADEQFF. DNA for the CDR3: TGTGCCAGCAGCTTAGGACAGGGGGCCGATGAGCAGTTCTTC.

This clone was counted a single time. V gene TRBV28 combines with J gene TRBJ1-1; D unresolved. V was cut by 1 base and J by 5 bases, with 11 bases left in between. Germline CDR1 is MDHEN and CDR2 is SYDVKM. The CDR3 runs 14 residues. CDR3 bases: TGTGCCAGCAGTTTATCGAGGAGCGGGACTGAAGCTTTCTTT. As protein: CASSLSRSGTEAFF.

The gene calls are TRBV6-5 and TRBJ1-4; 8 bases match TRBD1. Germline-derived CDR1 and CDR2 are MNHEY and SVGAGI. V lost 7 bases and J lost 5; bases outside the gene matches: 6. The length of the CDR3 is 14 residues. Here the CDR3 DNA reads TGTGCCAGCACCGCGGACAGGGCGAATGAAAAACTGTTTTTT. It encodes CASTADRANEKLFF.

V is TRBV11-3 and J is TRBJ2-1; 8 bases match TRBD2. The CDR3 runs 15 residues. J was trimmed by 6 bases and V by 1 base; bases with no gene match: 5. Per the germline V gene, CDR1 is SGHNT and CDR2 is YENEEA. CDR3 DNA sequence: TGTGCCAGCAGCTTAGCGGGAGGGAAGACCAATGAGCAGTTCTTC. This translates into CASSLAGGKTNEQFF.

The rearrangement uses TRBV6-5 and TRBJ2-7; 8 bases line up with TRBD1. CDR1 and CDR2 (germline): MNHEY, SVGAGI. The CDR3 contains 15 residues. The V gene end was trimmed by 4 bases and the J gene end by 5 bases; junction bases not matched to a gene: 10. The CDR3 protein is CASSFTGQGQNEQYF. CDR3 bases: TGTGCCAGCAGTTTTACTGGACAGGGTCAAAACGAGCAGTACTTC.

The rearrangement joins TRBV7-9 to TRBJ2-3; possibly TRBD1 for D (6 bases). Germline loops: CDR1 SEHNR, CDR2 FQNEAQ (reference sequence). The CDR3 loop spans 14 amino acids. The V end lost 6 bases, the J end lost 9 bases, and 19 bases lay between the germline ends. The CDR3 coding sequence is TGTGCCAGCAGGGCTCCCTTAGGGGGTCTCACGCAGTATTTT. Translating gives CASRAPLGGLTQYF.

The chain is built from TRBV7-2 and TRBJ1-4; a weak D match, TRBD1 (5 bases). CDR1 is SGHTA, CDR2 FQGNSA, per germline. V was clipped by 2 bases and J by 8 bases, with 15 bases between them. CDR3 length: 15 amino acids. This CDR3 is CASSLNGGALEKLFF. CDR3 in DNA: TGTGCCAGCAGCTTAAATGGCGGGGCTCTAGAAAAACTGTTTTTT.

The J gene is TRBJ1-3, the V gene TRBV7-2, with 8 bases aligning to TRBD1. In germline, CDR1 is SGHTA, CDR2 FQGNSA. The CDR3 loop spans 17 amino acids. The V segment lost 5 bases and the J segment 4 bases; nucleotides outside the gene matches: 13. CDR3 in amino acids: CASSQTPTGVGGNTIYF. CDR3 DNA: TGTGCCAGCAGCCAAACACCGACAGGGGTTGGAGGAAACACCATATATTTT.

V usage is TRBV29-1 and J usage is TRBJ1-2; no firm D call. The CDR3 is made up of 13 amino acids. Germline V gene data show CDR1 as SQVTM and CDR2 as ANQGSEA. With 3 bases removed from V and 5 bases from J, the gap between germline ends came to 13 bases. Here the CDR3 reads CSVERVSPYGYTF. The CDR3 DNA follows: TGCAGCGTTGAGCGAGTCTCCCCGTATGGCTACACCTTC.

The V gene is TRBV3-1 (or the pseudogene TRBV3-2), the J gene TRBJ1-2; TRBD1 is a possible D gene (6 bases). Germline V CDR1 and CDR2: LGHDT, YNNKEL (reference sequence). Trimming removed 0 bases at V and 1 base at J, with 9 bases between. The CDR3 totals 15 residues. The CDR3 loop is CASSQDSGHNYGYTF. Written as DNA, the CDR3 is TGTGCCAGCAGCCAAGACTCGGGACATAACTATGGCTACACCTTC.

This CDR3 is CASSYSGYGGEQYF. In DNA form, the CDR3 reads TGTGCCAGCAGTTATAGCGGGTATGGAGGCGAGCAGTACTTC. The rearrangement links TRBV6-2 or TRBV6-3 to TRBJ2-7, with 7 bases matching TRBD2. With V trimmed by 3 bases and J by 6 bases, 8 bases remained unmatched. The CDR3 loop spans 14 amino acids. Looked up from germline, CDR1 is MNHEY and CDR2 is SVGEGT.

V and J are TRBV7-9 and TRBJ2-5; 9 nucleotides align to TRBD2. Germline-derived CDR1 and CDR2 are SEHNR and FQNEAQ (reference sequence). V shed 0 bases and J 2 bases; nucleotides not matched to a gene: 7. The CDR3 is made up of 17 amino acids. The CDR3 loop reads CASSLAVASGDQETQYF. The CDR3 DNA is TGTGCCAGCAGCTTAGCGGTCGCTAGCGGGGATCAAGAGACCCAGTACTTC.

This clone was detected a few times. V gene TRBV28 combines with J gene TRBJ1-5, with 11 bases that match TRBD1. The J segment lost 7 bases and the V segment lost 6 bases, leaving 8 bases of the junction unmatched. CDR3 size: 15 residues. Germline loops: CDR1 MDHEN, CDR2 SYDVKM. The CDR3 nucleotides read TGTGCCAGCAGCTCCGGGACAGGGGGATGGCAGCCCCAGCATTTT. Translated: CASSSGTGGWQPQHF.

The rearrangement uses TRBV6-2 or TRBV6-3 and TRBJ2-7, with 7 bases matching TRBD2. J gave up 4 bases and V 2 bases, and 8 bases lay outside the gene matches. CDR3 length equals 15 residues. In germline, CDR1 is MNHEY, CDR2 SVGEGT. The DNA for the CDR3 is TGTGCCAGCAGTTACGCGGCGGGGACTATATACGAGCAGTACTTC. Translating it yields CASSYAAGTIYEQYF.

This chain connects TRBV19 to TRBJ1-4, with D possibly being TRBD1 (5 bases). The V gene's germline CDR1 is LNHDA and CDR2 SQIVND (reference sequence). V gave up 9 bases and J gave up 5 bases, with 22 bases separating them. The CDR3 runs 16 residues. The CDR3 DNA reads TGTGCCAGCACGCAATCCGGAGGGGCCCGCAATGAAAAACTGTTTTTT. Its protein product is CASTQSGGARNEKLFF.

This clone showed up just once. The J gene is TRBJ1-5, the V gene TRBV7-8, with D perhaps matching TRBD1 (5 bases). Trimming pared 5 bases from V and 5 bases from J, leaving 10 bases between. Per germline, CDR1 SGHVS and CDR2 FQNEAQ. This CDR3 has 13 amino acids. The CDR3: CASSLTRDQPQHF. In DNA form, the CDR3 reads TGTGCCAGCAGCCTAACCAGGGATCAGCCCCAGCATTTT.

The genes are TRBV11-3 and TRBJ2-3, with 8 positions matching TRBD2. Germline V gene data show CDR1 as SGHNT and CDR2 as YENEEA. The CDR3 is 17 amino acids. V lost 3 bases and J lost 10; bases outside the gene matches: 18. In DNA, the CDR3 is TGTGCCAGCAGCTTGTCCGGGACTAGGCTGGGGCTCGGGGCGCAGTATTTT. It codes for CASSLSGTRLGLGAQYF.

The CDR3 DNA follows: TGTGCCAGCAGTACGATTCTTGGTGGCCATGAAAAACTGTTTTTT. It translates to CASSTILGGHEKLFF. This rearrangement joins TRBV5-4 to TRBJ1-4; the D is unclear. V was trimmed by 5 bases and J by 6 bases, leaving 17 bases between them. CDR1 SGHNT and CDR2 YYREEE come from the germline V gene (reference sequence). The length of the CDR3 is 15 residues.

The CDR3 DNA is TGTGCCAGCGTCTCGTGGGGGGACACTGAAGCTTTCTTT. This translates into CASVSWGDTEAFF. The chain combines TRBV6-4 with TRBJ1-1, with D possibly matching TRBD1 (5 bases). CDR1 MRHNA and CDR2 SNTAGT come from the germline V gene. This CDR3 is 13 amino acids long. Trimming removed 8 bases at V and 3 bases at J, with 13 bases between.

Concerning this clone itself: At one boundary the junction diverges from the germline segment, which might be a read error. The CDR3 DNA is TGTGCCAGCAGTGACTCGGACAGTAGCAATCAGCCCCAGCATTTT. This gives the protein CASSDSDSSNQPQHF. The chain links TRBV6-2 or TRBV6-3 to TRBJ1-5, with D maybe TRBD1 (6 bases). The CDR3 loop spans 15 amino acids. In germline, CDR1 is MNHEY, CDR2 SVGEGT.

The J gene is TRBJ1-4, the V gene TRBV18, with unresolved D. V was shortened by 3 bases and J by 3 bases, with 8 bases between the two germline ends. Germline CDR1 KGHSH, CDR2 LQKENI. The length of the CDR3 is 14 residues. The CDR3 coding sequence is TGTGCCAGCTCACCGGGCCTATCTAATGAAAAACTGTTTTTT. Protein product: CASSPGLSNEKLFF.

This clone was detected ten times or more. CDR3 in amino acids: CAWSVLNGNTIYF. CDR3 DNA: TGTGCCTGGAGTGTACTTAACGGAAACACCATATATTTT. The V and J genes are TRBV30 and TRBJ1-3, with D hard to call. CDR1 GTSNPN and CDR2 SVGIG come from the germline V gene (reference sequence). CDR3 size: 13 residues. Trimming stripped 0 bases from V and 4 bases from J, with 7 bases between. The full variable domain, in which reference TRBV30 and TRBJ1-3 provide the parts outside the CDR3, is SQTIHQWPATLVQPVGSPLSLECTVEGTSNPNLYWYRQAAGRGLQLLFYSVGIGQISSEVPQNLSASRPQDRQFILSSKKLLLSDSGFYLCAWSVLNGNTIYFGEGSWLTVV.

J is TRBJ2-1 and V is TRBV6-5; 9 nucleotides align to TRBD2. Germline values: CDR1 MNHEY, CDR2 SVGAGI. The CDR3 has 16 amino acids. V lost 4 bases to trimming and J lost 6 bases; unmatched junction nucleotides: 10. The CDR3 DNA reads as TGTGCCAGCAGTTCCTTTAGCGGGGGCCTTGGCAATGAGCAGTTCTTC. Amino acid sequence: CASSSFSGGLGNEQFF.